The present T cell receptor beta chain was sequenced within a study of somatic mutations in cytotoxic T cells in rheumatoid arthritis. CDR3 length equals 15 residues. Between the trimmed V and J ends, which lost 6 bases and 3 bases, there was a span of 15 bases. In germline, CDR1 is MNHEY, CDR2 SMNVEV (reference sequence). Measured with immunoSEQ multiplex PCR; TCRdb has only the in-frame clones, and not every one. Among over 15,000 clones listed, 55% to 80% were seen once. As to this clone: What it binds is unknown.

Findings and limits, study-wide: Only rheumatoid arthritis patients, not healthy controls, showed CD8+ clonality increasing with age. The slightly lower representation of TRBV07 among rheumatoid arthritis patients did not undergo correction for multiple comparisons. Patients with a largest CD8+ clone exceeding 20% of CD8+ cells numbered about an eighth of the 65.

Both CD4+ and CD8+ cells were separated through positive magnetic bead selection, and their purity was verified using flow cytometry. The gene calls are TRBV27 and TRBJ1-5; D perhaps matches TRBD1 (5 bases). Sequenced: CD8+ T cells sorted from blood. This clonotype was sampled from an adult with rheumatoid arthritis. The CDR3 DNA follows: TGTGCCAGCAGAAAACTGGGGACGCACAATCAGCCCCAGCATTTT. Amino acids: CASRKLGTHNQPQHF.